This T cell receptor (beta chain) was observed in a study of shared clonotypes between healthy human individuals. The method was immunoSEQ multiplex PCR; TCRdb's version includes in-frame clones alone and lacks a portion of them. The sample yields 950,000 to 1,100,000 clones, around 82% seen once. This clone was seen a single time. Its antigen is still unknown. Germline CDR1 and CDR2: MNHNS and SASEGT. The CDR3 is made up of 13 amino acids. Trimming cost V 6 bases and J 3 bases; bases outside gene matches: 4. Study-wide results and limits: Across a handful of donors, naive CD4 shared 5% to 5.5%, naive CD8 under 4%, memory CD4 2% to 2.5%, memory CD8 under 0.5%. A reduction in generation probabilities was seen for non-shared clonotypes relative to those shared by all four donors.

The sequencing input was memory CD4+ T cells from PBMCs. The subset denotes: CD45RA-negative fraction. The chain links TRBV6-1 to TRBJ2-7; 8 nucleotides match TRBD1. The TCR comes from a man between 18 and 35 years old in good health. Some clones in this sample may be carry-over from other donors' samples. CDR3 bases: TGTGCCAGCAGACTAGGACAGGGCTACGAGCAGTACTTC. It codes for CASRLGQGYEQYF.